The subject of this entry is one T cell receptor (beta chain). This specimen comes from a study of blood T cell repertoires in COVID-19. Study details: COVID-19 samples, acute and convalescent, were from the United States, Italy and Spain. Sources were T cells, B-cell-depleted T cells, or PBMCs; the material itself was cDNA or gDNA.

Seattle cases were enrolled at active infection and followed longitudinally. Per the original data handling: It was from reference gene primer amplification that nucleated cell counts were estimated. The table came from immunoSEQ multiplex PCR; TCRdb's copy has only in-frame clones and leaves some out. The V and J calls and the clone size are those of that table, but D and trimming were determined from the DNA. The table records 250,000 to 350,000 clones, more than 85% of them present only once. The clonotype was recovered from a woman in her thirties with COVID-19, enrolled during active disease. Sample: peripheral blood.

The CDR3 loop reads CASSRQTGQNSPLHF. The CDR3 coding sequence is TGCGCCAGCAGCAGACAGACAGGTCAAAATTCACCCCTCCACTTT. The chain is built from TRBV5-1 and TRBJ1-6; D is possibly TRBD1 (6 bases). CDR3 length: 15 residues. The V gene lost 4 bases and the J gene lost 7 bases, with 15 bases spanning the gap. Germline values: CDR1 SGHRS, CDR2 YFSETQ.